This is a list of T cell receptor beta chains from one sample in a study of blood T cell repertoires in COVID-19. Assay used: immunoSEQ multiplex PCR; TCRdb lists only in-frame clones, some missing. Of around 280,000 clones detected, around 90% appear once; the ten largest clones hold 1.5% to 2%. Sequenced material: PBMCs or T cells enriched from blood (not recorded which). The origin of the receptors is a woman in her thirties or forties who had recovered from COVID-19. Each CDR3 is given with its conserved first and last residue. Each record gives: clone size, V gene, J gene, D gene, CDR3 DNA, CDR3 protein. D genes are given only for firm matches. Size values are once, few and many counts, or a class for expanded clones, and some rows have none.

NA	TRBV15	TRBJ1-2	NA	TGTGCCACCAGCAGAGATCCGAAGGGGGTCGGCTACACCTTC	CATSRDPKGVGYTF
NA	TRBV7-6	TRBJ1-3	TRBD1	TGTGCCAGCAGCTTACGGGGACAGGGGAGAAACACCATATATTTT	CASSLRGQGRNTIYF
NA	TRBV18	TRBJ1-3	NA	TGTGCCAGCTCACCCGGGGAAACCGCTGGAAACACCATATATTTT	CASSPGETAGNTIYF
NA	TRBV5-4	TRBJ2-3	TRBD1	TGTGCCAGCAGCCCGGACAGGGCCACAGATACGCAGTATTTT	CASSPDRATDTQYF
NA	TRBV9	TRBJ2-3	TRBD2	TGTGCCAGCAGCCCGGACTCTCCTAGCGGGGGCCTCAGCACAGATACGCAGTATTTT	CASSPDSPSGGLSTDTQYF
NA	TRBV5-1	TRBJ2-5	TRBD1	TGCGCCAGCAGTGCAGGGGGCCGGGAGACCCAGTACTTC	CASSAGGRETQYF
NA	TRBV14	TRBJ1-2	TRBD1	TGTGCCAGCAGCCAGGAGACCGGGACAGGGTTGGGTGGCTACACCTTC	CASSQETGTGLGGYTF
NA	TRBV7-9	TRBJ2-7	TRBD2	TGTGCCAGCAGCCCACAGGGACTAGCGGTTTACGAGCAGTACTTC	CASSPQGLAVYEQYF
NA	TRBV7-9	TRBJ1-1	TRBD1	TGTGCCAGCAGCTACAGGGGGAACACTGAAGCTTTCTTT	CASSYRGNTEAFF
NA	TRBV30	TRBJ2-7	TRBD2	TGTGCCTGGAGTGCCGCGGGGGGGGGCTACGAGCAGTACTTC	CAWSAAGGGYEQYF
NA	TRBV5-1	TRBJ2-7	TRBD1	TGCGCCAGCAGCGAAGCTACAGGGGGTGCCTACGAGCAGTACTTC	CASSEATGGAYEQYF
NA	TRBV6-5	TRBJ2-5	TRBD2	TGTGCCAGCATTCGTAGCGGGGCCGGAGAGACCCAGTACTTC	CASIRSGAGETQYF
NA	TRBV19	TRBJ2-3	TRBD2	TGTGCCAGTAGCCTCAAGCGGGGGGCCCGCACAGATACGCAGTATTTT	CASSLKRGARTDTQYF
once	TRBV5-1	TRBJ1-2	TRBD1	TGCGCCAGCAGCTTCGGGACAGGGAGAGACTATGGCTACACCTTC	CASSFGTGRDYGYTF
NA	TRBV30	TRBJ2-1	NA	TGTGCCTGGATGGGCCCGGCCGCCTCCTACAATGAGCAGTTCTTC	CAWMGPAASYNEQFF
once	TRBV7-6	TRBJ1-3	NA	TGTGCCAGCAGCTTAGCGCCAGGCGAGGGCTCTGGAAACACCATATATTTT	CASSLAPGEGSGNTIYF
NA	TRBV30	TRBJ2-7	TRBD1	TGTGCCTGGAGTCCCCTTGGGGGGGGACAGGGGGCTAGGGAGCAGTACTTC	CAWSPLGGGQGAREQYF
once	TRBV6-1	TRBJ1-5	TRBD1	TGTGCCAGCAGTAAAGGGACAGGGGGCTATAGCAATCAGCCCCAGCATTTT	CASSKGTGGYSNQPQHF
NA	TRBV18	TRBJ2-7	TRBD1	TGTGCCAGCTCCTATCGGACAGGAGACTACGAGCAGTACTTC	CASSYRTGDYEQYF
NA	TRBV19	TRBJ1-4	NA	TGTGCCAGTAGGCGGCAGATGGGAACTAATGAAAAACTGTTTTTT	CASRRQMGTNEKLFF
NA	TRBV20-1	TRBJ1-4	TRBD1	TGCAGTGCTCGTGGACAGGGGGCAACTAATGAAAAACTGTTTTTT	CSARGQGATNEKLFF
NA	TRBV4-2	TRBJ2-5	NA	TGTGCCAGCAGCCAAGGTGGCTTCGACCAAGAGACCCAGTACTTC	CASSQGGFDQETQYF
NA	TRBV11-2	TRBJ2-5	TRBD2	TGTGCCAGCAGCTCCCAGGGACTAGAGGAAGAGACCCAGTACTTC	CASSSQGLEEETQYF
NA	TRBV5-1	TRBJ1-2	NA	TGCGCCAGCAGCTTGTCTTCAGGGCTGGGGGGCTACACCTTC	CASSLSSGLGGYTF
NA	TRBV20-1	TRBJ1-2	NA	TGCAGTGCTAGTAATGGTCGGGGCTACACCTTC	CSASNGRGYTF
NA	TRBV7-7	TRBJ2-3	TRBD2	TGTGCTAGCAGCTTAGTAGCGGGGGCCACCACAGATACGCAGTATTTT	CASSLVAGATTDTQYF
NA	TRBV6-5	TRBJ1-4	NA	TGTGCCAGCAGATACGACAGTACAACTAATGAAAAACTGTTTTTT	CASRYDSTTNEKLFF
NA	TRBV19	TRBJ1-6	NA	TGTGCCAGTAGTGCCTCCGGGGGGTACAATAATTCACCCCTCCACTTT	CASSASGGYNNSPLHF
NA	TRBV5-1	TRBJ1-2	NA	TGCGCCAGCAGCTTGGCCCTAGACTATGGCTACACCTTC	CASSLALDYGYTF
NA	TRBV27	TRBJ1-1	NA	TGTGCCAGCAGTGTGGGGCAGGGGACCCCCCTGGCTTTCTTT	CASSVGQGTPLAFF
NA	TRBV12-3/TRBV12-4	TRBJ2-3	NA	TGTGCCAGCAGGGCCTACGGAGGAGATACGCAGTATTTT	CASRAYGGDTQYF
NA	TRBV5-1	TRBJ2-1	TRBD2	TGCGCCAGCAGACAGCTCACTAGCGGGAGTGGCAATGAGCAGTTCTTC	CASRQLTSGSGNEQFF
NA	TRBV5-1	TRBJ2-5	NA	TGCGCCAGCAGCCCCGTTCGGGGGCAAGAGACCCAGTACTTC	CASSPVRGQETQYF
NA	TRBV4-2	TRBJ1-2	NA	TGTGCCAGCAGCCTAAACAGGGAAGGCTACACCTTC	CASSLNREGYTF
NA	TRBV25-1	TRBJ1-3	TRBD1	TGTGCCAGCAGTGCGACAGGGGTGGCTGGAAACACCATATATTTT	CASSATGVAGNTIYF
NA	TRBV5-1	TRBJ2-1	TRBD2	TGCGCCAGCAGCTTTGAACTAGCGGGAGAAGTGACTGAGCAGTTCTTC	CASSFELAGEVTEQFF